One and the same sample provided the 20 T cell receptor beta chains below, sequenced in a study of blood T cells in healthy people across ages. Next came a second PCR, run for roughly 6 to 11 cycles, which used a sample-barcoded 5' primer along with a J-beta primer mix. TCRdb reanalysed the 5' RACE reads using MiXCR and keeps one entry per CDR3 protein. This sample has some 920,000 distinct CDR3 sequences, with roughly half found just once. Sequenced: blood. These receptors were taken from a woman in her sixties in good health.

The chain recombines TRBV20-1 with TRBJ2-5; 13 nucleotides line up with TRBD2. The DNA matches TRBJ2-7 better at its end, which makes the J call doubtful. The germline gives CDR1 DFQATT, CDR2 SNEGSKA (reference sequence). This CDR3 is built from 16 residues. CDR3 sequence (DNA): TGCAGTGCCCGGACTAGCGGGAGTCTAGCCCGGTACGAGCAGTACTTC. This encodes CSARTSGSLARYEQYF.

V gene TRBV9 combines with J gene TRBJ2-3; the D is unclear. The length of the CDR3 is 13 residues. V was clipped by 4 bases and J by 0 bases, with 6 bases between them. Germline CDR1 is SGDLS and CDR2 is YYNGEE. CDR3 in DNA: TGTGCCAGCAGCACCAAGAGCACAGATACGCAGTATTTT. This encodes CASSTKSTDTQYF.

The V gene is TRBV15, the J gene TRBJ2-1; 9 bases are shared with TRBD2. After removal of 0 bases from V and 9 bases from J, the junction contained 6 bases not matched to a gene. This CDR3 is 15 amino acids long. In germline, CDR1 is LNHNV, CDR2 YYDKDF (reference sequence). In DNA, the CDR3 is TGTGCCACCAGCAGAGATCTCGGCGGGGGGGGTGAGCAGTTCTTC. Protein product: CATSRDLGGGGEQFF.

The genes are TRBV5-1 and TRBJ2-1; a possible D gene is TRBD2 (6 bases). Germline V gene sequence: CDR1 SGHRS, CDR2 YFSETQ. V was clipped by 6 bases and J by 2 bases, with 12 bases between them. The CDR3 totals 14 residues. The CDR3 nucleotides are TGCGCCAGCACCCGCGGGAATGCCTACAATGAGCAGTTCTTC. Encoded protein: CASTRGNAYNEQFF.

This clonotype was seen a few times. The chain couples TRBV29-1 to TRBJ2-3, with a weak D call TRBD2 (5 bases). V gave up 4 bases and J gave up 3 bases, with 8 bases separating them. There are 12 residues in the CDR3. Germline CDR1 SQVTM, CDR2 ANQGSEA. CDR3 region: CSVVEATDTQYF. In DNA form, the CDR3 reads TGCAGCGTTGTGGAGGCGACAGATACGCAGTATTTT.

The rearrangement joins TRBV28 to TRBJ2-4; weak D call: TRBD2 (5 bases). Per germline, CDR1 MDHEN and CDR2 SYDVKM. This CDR3 region has 14 residues. The CDR3 loop is CATEAGANTVGQYF. The CDR3 nucleotides are TGTGCTACCGAGGCGGGCGCGAATACTGTCGGGCAGTACTTC.

The CDR3 DNA follows: TGTGCCAGCAGCTCGGGACAGGGCCACAATCAGCCCCAGCATTTT. Its protein is CASSSGQGHNQPQHF. The J gene is TRBJ1-5, the V gene TRBV2; 9 bases are shared with TRBD1. This CDR3 is built from 15 residues. Germline V lookup: CDR1 SNHLY, CDR2 FYNNEI. Trimming at V came to 6 bases and at J to 3 bases, leaving 6 bases not matched to a gene.

This clonotype was seen only a few times. The chain uses TRBV20-1 and TRBJ1-2; 12 bases line up with TRBD1. The CDR3 extends over 14 amino acids. V was clipped by 6 bases and J by 3 bases; unmatched bases: 5. The germline gives CDR1 DFQATT, CDR2 SNEGSKA (reference sequence). The CDR3 spells CSAKGQGADYGYTF. CDR3 nucleotides: TGCAGTGCCAAGGGACAGGGGGCTGACTATGGCTACACCTTC.

The gene calls are TRBV3-1 and TRBJ2-7; D may correspond to TRBD1 or TRBD2 (5 bases each). The CDR3 contains 15 residues. The germline gives CDR1 LGHDT, CDR2 YNNKEL (reference sequence). The V and J ends lost 2 bases and 4 bases respectively, with 15 bases between them. The CDR3 sequence: CASSQSTGTQYEQYF. CDR3 coding DNA: TGTGCCAGCAGCCAATCAACCGGGACGCAATACGAGCAGTACTTC.

This clonotype has more than one count but fewer than ten. CDR3 sequence (DNA): TGCGCCAGCAGCCATTTCCAGGAGAGCTCCTACAATGAGCAGTTCTTC. Encoded protein: CASSHFQESSYNEQFF. The rearrangement uses TRBV4-3 and TRBJ2-1; the D is unclear. The germline gives CDR1 LGHNA, CDR2 YSLEER. There are 16 residues in the CDR3. V lost 3 bases and J lost 0, with 12 bases in between.

This clonotype came up a few times. The rearrangement uses TRBV12-5 and TRBJ1-1; no definite D call. From germline, CDR1 is LGHNT and CDR2 FRNRAP. V was cut by 0 bases and J by 1 base, with 9 bases left in between. The CDR3 covers 15 residues. The CDR3 here is CASGLVHPKNTEAFF. The CDR3 DNA reads as TGTGCTAGTGGTTTGGTACACCCCAAGAACACTGAAGCTTTCTTT.

The chain is built from TRBV5-6 and TRBJ2-3; TRBD2 aligns across 7 bases. Looked up from germline, CDR1 is SGHDT and CDR2 is YYEEEE. The CDR3 contains 19 residues. J was trimmed by 4 bases and V by 1 base; bases with no gene match: 18. Here the CDR3 reads CASSLWAIMREMYPDTQYF. CDR3 bases: TGTGCCAGCAGCTTGTGGGCGATAATGCGGGAGATGTACCCAGATACGCAGTATTTT.

This clonotype appeared a few times. The rearrangement uses TRBV28 and TRBJ2-6; possible D gene TRBD2, 6 bases. The germline V gene has CDR1 MDHEN and CDR2 SYDVKM. This CDR3 has 16 residues. The DNA for the CDR3 is TGTTCCACTAATCGGGGAGGACCTTCTGGGGCCAACGTCCTGACTTTC. Its translation: CSTNRGGPSGANVLTF.

This CDR3 reads CASSHGGQGVYEQYF. DNA for the CDR3: TGTGCCAGCTCCCACGGGGGACAGGGAGTCTACGAGCAGTACTTC. The V gene is TRBV18, the J gene TRBJ2-7, with 9 bases aligning to TRBD1. This CDR3 region has 15 residues. V lost 6 bases, J lost 3 bases, and 9 bases stayed unmatched. The germline V gene encodes CDR1 KGHSH and CDR2 LQKENI.

The chain uses TRBV7-6 and TRBJ2-7; the match to TRBD1 covers 7 bases. CDR1 is SGHVS and CDR2 is FNYEAQ in the germline V gene. The V gene end was trimmed by 0 bases and the J gene end by 5 bases; junction bases not matched to a gene: 7. The CDR3 length is 15 residues. This chain's CDR3 is CASSLAQGIYHEQYF. CDR3 coding DNA: TGTGCCAGCAGCTTAGCACAGGGGATTTACCACGAGCAGTACTTC.

This chain joins TRBV29-1 and TRBJ2-5, with TRBD1 matching 7 bases. There are 13 residues in the CDR3. Germline assignment: CDR1 SQVTM and CDR2 ANQGSEA. V lost 6 bases, J lost 1 base, and 5 bases stayed unmatched. The CDR3 spells CSVWDSGQETQYF. DNA of the CDR3: TGCAGCGTCTGGGACAGTGGCCAAGAGACCCAGTACTTC.

Turning to this clonotype: The junction shows a germline mismatch at one end, possibly a read error. This chain joins TRBV20-1 and TRBJ2-5; D is undetermined. The CDR3 contains 15 residues. Germline loops: CDR1 DFQATT, CDR2 SNEGSKA (reference sequence). CDR3: CGARDPGPKRETQYF. CDR3 nucleotide sequence: TGCGGTGCTAGAGACCCGGGCCCCAAAAGGGAGACCCAGTACTTC.

V is TRBV9 and J is TRBJ2-1; 10 bases are shared with TRBD2. Germline V gene lookup returns CDR1 SGDLS and CDR2 YYNGEE. The CDR3 is 19 amino acids. V gave up 0 bases and J gave up 2 bases; unmatched junction bases: 11. The DNA of the CDR3 is TGTGCCAGCAGCGTAGTACCTAGCGGGAGTGTAGGGACCTACAATGAGCAGTTCTTC. Protein: CASSVVPSGSVGTYNEQFF.

The V gene is TRBV7-9, the J gene TRBJ2-2; unclear D gene. This CDR3 spans 15 amino acids. The germline V gene encodes CDR1 SEHNR and CDR2 FQNEAQ (reference sequence). Trimming stripped 1 base from V and 2 bases from J, with 8 bases between. The CDR3 DNA sequence: TGTGCCAGCAGCTTAGTTTCTCGAAACACCGGGGAGCTGTTTTTT. This gives the protein CASSLVSRNTGELFF.

Here the CDR3 DNA reads TGTGCCAGCAGCCAAGATACTCTCAATCAGCCCCAGCATTTT. It codes for CASSQDTLNQPQHF. The chain employs TRBV3-1 and TRBJ1-5; D gene unclear. Trimming cost V 0 bases and J 3 bases, with 6 bases left between them. The CDR3 totals 14 residues. Germline V gene lookup returns CDR1 LGHDT and CDR2 YNNKEL (reference sequence).